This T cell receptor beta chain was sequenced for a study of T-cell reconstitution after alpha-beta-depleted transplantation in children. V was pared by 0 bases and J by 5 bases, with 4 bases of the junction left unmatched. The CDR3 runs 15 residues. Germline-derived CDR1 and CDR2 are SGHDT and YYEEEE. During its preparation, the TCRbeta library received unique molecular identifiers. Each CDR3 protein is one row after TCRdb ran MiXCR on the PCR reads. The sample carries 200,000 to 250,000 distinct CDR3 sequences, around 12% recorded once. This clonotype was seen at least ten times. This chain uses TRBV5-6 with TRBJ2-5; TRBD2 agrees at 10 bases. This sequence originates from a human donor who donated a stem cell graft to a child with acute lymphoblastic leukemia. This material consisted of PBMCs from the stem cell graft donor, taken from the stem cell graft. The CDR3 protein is CASSLELAGWETQYF. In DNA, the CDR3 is TGTGCCAGCAGCTTGGAACTAGCGGGATGGGAGACCCAGTACTTC. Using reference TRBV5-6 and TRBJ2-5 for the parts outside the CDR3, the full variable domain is DAGVTQSPTHLIKTRGQQVTLRCSPKSGHDTVSWYQQALGQGPQFIFQYYEEEERQRGNFPDRFSGHQFPNYSSELNVNALLLGDSALYLCASSLELAGWETQYFGPGTRLLVL.